This T cell receptor (beta chain) originates from a study of T cells in Graves' hyperthyroidism and ophthalmopathy. Trimming shortened V by 11 bases and J by 4 bases, and 16 bases separated the two germline ends. Germline loops: CDR1 MNHNS, CDR2 SASEGT. The length of the CDR3 is 13 residues. This clonotype was seen ten or more times. TCR beta CDR3 regions were amplified from RNA transcripts. The TCR CDR3 first-round RT-PCR relied on the HTBI primer set. One entry per CDR3 protein results from TCRdb running MiXCR on the multiplex PCR reads. The data show 730,000 or so distinct CDR3 sequences, approximately 19% seen once.

The chain uses TRBV6-1 and TRBJ2-3; D might be TRBD2 (6 bases). The sequencing sample was made of blood. This TCR was recovered from a woman aged 45-59 years with Graves' hyperthyroidism that later progressed to Graves' ophthalmopathy. CDR3 coding DNA: TGTGCCGGAACTGGACGGGGGTCAGATACGCAGTATTTT. Translation: CAGTGRGSDTQYF.